This T cell receptor beta chain was recovered during a study of CD8+CD57+ T cells in acquired aplastic anemia. Study-wide background: The sorted CD4+ and CD8+ cells yielded an average approximately 3.2 ug of DNA. Study-level points and caveats: Significant differences in CD8+ Simpson's diversity were not observed between patients and controls. Patients and controls were found to share 25 to 35 CD8+ CDR3 sequences.

The germline CDR1 and CDR2 sequences are LNHDA and SQIVND (reference sequence). The V segment lost 1 base and the J segment 12 bases; nucleotides outside the gene matches: 1. The CDR3 loop spans 11 amino acids. TCR beta VDJ combinations and CDR3 sequences were profiled from genomic DNA. TCRdb independently ran MiXCR on the reads; one entry per CDR3 protein. The table lists 100,000 to 130,000 distinct CDR3 sequences, approximately 48% of them singletons. This clonotype was observed once. No antigen is known for it. This rearrangement joins TRBV19 to TRBJ1-2, with TRBD1 matching over 8 bases. This receptor was identified in a human donor in good health, serving as a control. What was sequenced was sorted CD4+, CD8+, or CD8+CD57+ T cells (not recorded which) from PBMCs. The CDR3 loop reads CASSIGTGNTF. CDR3 nucleotide sequence: TGTGCCAGTAGTATAGGGACAGGGAACACCTTC.